This TCR beta chain was identified during a study of shared clonotypes between healthy human individuals. This CDR3 is 15 amino acids long. Trimming took off 6 bases at V and 1 base at J, with 13 bases between the two ends. The germline gives CDR1 LNHDA, CDR2 SQIVND (reference sequence). Donors were healthy HIV-negative adults without recent acute infections or vaccinations. A CD45RA+ naive subset and a CD45RA-negative memory subset were split from CD4+ cells. Using immunoSEQ multiplex PCR, the repertoire was profiled, and TCRdb retains in-frame clones only, with some absent. In the table there are around 510,000 clones, roughly 95% of which are singletons.

Sequencing was performed on naive CD4+ T cells sorted from blood. Specified subset: CD45RA+ positively selected. V gene TRBV19 combines with J gene TRBJ1-5, with a tentative D call TRBD1 (5 bases). This receptor was obtained from a woman aged 25-40 years in good health. The CDR3 loop reads CASSGRRDSNQPQHF. CDR3 nucleotide sequence: TGTGCCAGTAGCGGCCGCAGGGACAGCAATCAGCCCCAGCATTTT. The full variable domain, rest sourced from reference TRBV19 and TRBJ1-5, is DGGITQSPKYLFRKEGQNVTLSCEQNLNHDAMYWYRQDPGQGLRLIYYSQIVNDFQKGDIAEGYSVSREKKESFPLTVTSAQKNPTAFYLCASSGRRDSNQPQHFGDGTRLSIL.